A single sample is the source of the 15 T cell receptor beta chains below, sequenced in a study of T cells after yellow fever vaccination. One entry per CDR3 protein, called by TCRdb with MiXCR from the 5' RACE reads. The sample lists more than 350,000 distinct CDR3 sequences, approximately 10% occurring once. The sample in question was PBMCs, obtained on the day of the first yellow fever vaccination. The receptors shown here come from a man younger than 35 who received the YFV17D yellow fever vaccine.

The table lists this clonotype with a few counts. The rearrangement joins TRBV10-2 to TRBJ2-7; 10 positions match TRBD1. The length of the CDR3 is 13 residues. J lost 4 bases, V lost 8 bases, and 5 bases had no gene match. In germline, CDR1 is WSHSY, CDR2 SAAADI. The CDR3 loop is CASSGTGVYEQYF. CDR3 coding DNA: TGCGCCAGCTCCGGGACAGGGGTATACGAGCAGTACTTC.

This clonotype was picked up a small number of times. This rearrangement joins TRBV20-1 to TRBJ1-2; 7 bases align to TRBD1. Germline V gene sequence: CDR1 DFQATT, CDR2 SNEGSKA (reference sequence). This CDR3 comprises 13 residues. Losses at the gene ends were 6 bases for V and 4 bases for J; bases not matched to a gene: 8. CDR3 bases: TGCAGTGCCAGGGAGGGGGCGAGCTATGGCTACACCTTC. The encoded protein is CSAREGASYGYTF.

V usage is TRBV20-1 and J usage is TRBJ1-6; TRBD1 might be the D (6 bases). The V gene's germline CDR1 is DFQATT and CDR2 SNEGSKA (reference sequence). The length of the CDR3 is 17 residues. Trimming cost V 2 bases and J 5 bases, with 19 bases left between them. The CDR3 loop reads CSARLGQPFRDNSPLHF. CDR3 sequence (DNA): TGCAGTGCTAGACTCGGACAGCCCTTTAGGGATAATTCACCCCTCCACTTT.

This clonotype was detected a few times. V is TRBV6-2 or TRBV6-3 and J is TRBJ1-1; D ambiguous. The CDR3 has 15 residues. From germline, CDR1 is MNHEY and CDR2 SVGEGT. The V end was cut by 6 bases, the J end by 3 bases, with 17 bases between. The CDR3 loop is CASRGADRWDTEAFF. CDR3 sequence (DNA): TGTGCCAGCAGGGGAGCAGACCGATGGGACACTGAAGCTTTCTTT.

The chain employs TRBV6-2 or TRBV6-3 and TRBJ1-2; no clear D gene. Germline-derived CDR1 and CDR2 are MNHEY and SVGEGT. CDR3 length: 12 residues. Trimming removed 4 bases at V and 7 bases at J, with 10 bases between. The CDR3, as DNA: TGTGCCAGCAGTTCCCGACCCGGTGGCTACACCTTC. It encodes CASSSRPGGYTF.

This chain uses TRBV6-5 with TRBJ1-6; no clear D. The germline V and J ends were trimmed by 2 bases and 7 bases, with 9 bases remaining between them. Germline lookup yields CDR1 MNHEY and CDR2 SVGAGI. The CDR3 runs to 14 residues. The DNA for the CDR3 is TGTGCCAGCAGTTACGGCGGCAGAAATTCACCCCTCCACTTT. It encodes CASSYGGRNSPLHF.

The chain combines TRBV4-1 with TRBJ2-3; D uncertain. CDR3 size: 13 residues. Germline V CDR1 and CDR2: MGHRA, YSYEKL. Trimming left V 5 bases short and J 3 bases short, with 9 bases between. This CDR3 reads CASSGQVTDTQYF. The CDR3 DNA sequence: TGCGCCAGCAGCGGGCAGGTTACAGATACGCAGTATTTT.

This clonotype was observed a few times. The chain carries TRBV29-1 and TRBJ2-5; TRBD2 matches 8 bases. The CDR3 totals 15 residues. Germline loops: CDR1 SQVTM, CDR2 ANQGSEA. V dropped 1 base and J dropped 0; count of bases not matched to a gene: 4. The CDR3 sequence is CSVEGGRGDQETQYF. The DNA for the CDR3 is TGCAGCGTTGAAGGAGGGCGGGGGGACCAAGAGACCCAGTACTTC.

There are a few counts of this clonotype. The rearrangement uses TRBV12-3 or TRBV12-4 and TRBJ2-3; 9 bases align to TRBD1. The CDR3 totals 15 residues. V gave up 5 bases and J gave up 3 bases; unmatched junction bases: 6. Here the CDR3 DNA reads TGTGCCAGCAGTCCCGGGACAGGGTTGACAGATACGCAGTATTTT. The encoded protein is CASSPGTGLTDTQYF.

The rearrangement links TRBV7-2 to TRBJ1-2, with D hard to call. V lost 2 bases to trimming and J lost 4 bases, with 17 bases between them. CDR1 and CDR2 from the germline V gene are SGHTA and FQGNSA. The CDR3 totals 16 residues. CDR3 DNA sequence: TGTGCCAGCAGCTTAAAGTCCGACGGGGAGGGCTATGGCTACACCTTC. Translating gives CASSLKSDGEGYGYTF.

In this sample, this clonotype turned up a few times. CDR3 protein: CASGYSGNTIYF. The CDR3 DNA is TGTGCCAGCGGATACTCTGGAAACACCATATATTTT. The chain uses TRBV6-2 or TRBV6-3 and TRBJ1-3; D not certain. CDR1 and CDR2 from the germline V gene are MNHEY and SVGEGT. The V gene lost 8 bases and the J gene lost 0 bases, with 5 bases spanning the gap. This CDR3 contains 12 residues.

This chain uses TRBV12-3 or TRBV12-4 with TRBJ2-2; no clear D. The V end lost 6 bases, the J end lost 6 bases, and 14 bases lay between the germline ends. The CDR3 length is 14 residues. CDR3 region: CASSPPVAAGELFF. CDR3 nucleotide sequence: TGTGCCAGCAGCCCTCCCGTGGCTGCCGGGGAGCTGTTTTTT.

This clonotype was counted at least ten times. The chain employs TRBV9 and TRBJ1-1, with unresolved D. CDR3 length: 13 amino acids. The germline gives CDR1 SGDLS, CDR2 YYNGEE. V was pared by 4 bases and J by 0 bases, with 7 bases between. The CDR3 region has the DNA TGTGCCAGCAGCCCCTGGTTGAACACTGAAGCTTTCTTT. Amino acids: CASSPWLNTEAFF.

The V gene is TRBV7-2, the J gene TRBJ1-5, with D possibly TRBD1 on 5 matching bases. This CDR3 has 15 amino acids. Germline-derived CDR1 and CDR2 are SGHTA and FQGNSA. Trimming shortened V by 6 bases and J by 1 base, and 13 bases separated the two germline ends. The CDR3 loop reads CASRLQVSSNQPQHF. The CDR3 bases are TGTGCCAGCAGGCTACAGGTTTCCAGCAATCAGCCCCAGCATTTT.

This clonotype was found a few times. In DNA, the CDR3 is TGTGCCAGCAGCTTAATCACGGGACAGGACAAACAAGAGACCCAGTACTTC. Its protein is CASSLITGQDKQETQYF. The chain has TRBV7-2 and TRBJ2-5, with 8 positions matching TRBD1. The ends lost 2 bases at V and 2 bases at J; junction bases unmatched: 10. CDR1 is SGHTA, CDR2 FQGNSA, per germline. The CDR3 sequence is 17 residues long. The whole variable domain, filled in from reference TRBV7-2 and TRBJ2-5, reads GAGVSQSPSNKVTEKGKDVELRCDPISGHTALYWYRQSLGQGLEFLIYFQGNSAPDKSGLPSDRFSAERTGGSVSTLTIQRTQQEDSAVYLCASSLITGQDKQETQYFGPGTRLLVL.